This T cell receptor (beta chain) appears in the sequencing data of a study of blood T cell repertoires in COVID-19. Study at large: The origin of the acute and convalescent COVID-19 samples was the United States, Italy and Spain. PBMCs, B-cell-depleted T cells, or T cells provided the cDNA or gDNA that made up the material.

This clone was detected a few times. Germline V gives CDR1 LNHDA, CDR2 SQIVND (reference sequence). The V end lost 4 bases, the J end lost 0 bases, and 10 bases lay between the germline ends. This CDR3 contains 15 residues. Profiling relied on immunoSEQ multiplex PCR, and the TCRdb table lists in-frame clones only, not all of them. The table shows a few hundred thousand clones, with roughly nine tenths occurring only once. This clonotype was sampled from a woman between 45 and 60 years old with acute or convalescent COVID-19. Sequencing input: peripheral blood. V gene TRBV19 combines with J gene TRBJ1-3; D is undetermined. Here the CDR3 reads CASSTQRLSGNTIYF. The CDR3 nucleotides read TGTGCCAGTAGTACCCAGAGACTCTCTGGAAACACCATATATTTT.